The entry that follows covers one TCR beta chain sequence. Its specificity is not known. V dropped 4 bases and J dropped 0 bases, with 19 bases sitting between them. This CDR3 comprises 18 residues. The germline V gene has CDR1 SEHNR and CDR2 FQNEAQ (reference sequence). The PCR had 60 Vbeta and 13 Jbeta primers. Data came from immunoSEQ multiplex PCR; TCRdb stores just in-frame clones and leaves some out. The repertoire consists of about 120,000 clones, with roughly 76% occurring once and the leading ten covering under 2.5%. This sample stems from a study of cytomegalovirus exposure and HLA in healthy donors. Study-level background: Unique TCR beta sequences numbering approximately 120 million came from about 179 million T cells in an earlier analysis. Of the donors genotyped, approximately 430 in all, 81% fell in the Caucasian-associated ancestry cluster.

Findings and caveats of the study: Researchers reported in a later analysis that a missense DCLRE1C variant was tied to TCR beta V- and J-gene trimming.

The sample consisted of PBMCs. The genes are TRBV7-9 and TRBJ1-5; D possibly corresponds to TRBD1 (6 bases). This sequence originates from a man aged 30 to 39 in good health and CMV-seronegative. The CDR3 spells CASSWKLPGDLSNQPQHF. Written as DNA, the CDR3 is TGTGCCAGCAGCTGGAAGCTTCCAGGGGATCTTAGCAATCAGCCCCAGCATTTT.